The 27 T cell receptor beta chains below all came from one sample that was sequenced in a study of blood T cell repertoires in COVID-19. The protocol was immunoSEQ multiplex PCR, while the TCRdb copy is restricted to in-frame clones and leaves out a portion. The table includes fewer than 250,000 clones, almost 85% detected once. Material for sequencing was peripheral blood. The source is a woman in her fifties or sixties with active or convalescent COVID-19.

The gene calls are TRBV2 and TRBJ2-3; 7 bases are shared with TRBD2. The CDR3 has 14 amino acids. Trimming took 3 bases from V and 5 from J; bases not matched to a gene: 5. The germline gives CDR1 SNHLY, CDR2 FYNNEI. The CDR3 DNA reads as TGTGCCAGCAGTGAGGGGGGGGAGGAAGATACGCAGTATTTT. This gives the protein CASSEGGEEDTQYF.

This rearrangement joins TRBV19 to TRBJ2-1; 8 bases align to TRBD1. The CDR3 sequence is 14 residues long. The V segment lost 10 bases and the J segment 6 bases; nucleotides outside the gene matches: 11. Germline V gene data show CDR1 as LNHDA and CDR2 as SQIVND (reference sequence). CDR3 sequence reads: CATLTGEAGNEQFF. The CDR3 DNA is TGTGCCACTCTGACAGGGGAGGCGGGCAATGAGCAGTTCTTC.

The CDR3 coding sequence is TGTGCCACCAGTGCGGGAGTCTATGGCTACACCTTC. Protein: CATSAGVYGYTF. The genes are TRBV24-1 and TRBJ1-2; no clear D. This CDR3 is built from 12 residues. CDR1 is KGHDR, CDR2 SFDVKD, per germline. The V gene lost 5 bases and the J gene lost 4 bases, with 7 bases spanning the gap.

This clone showed up just a few times. The rearrangement links TRBV19 to TRBJ1-5; no firm D call. The germline CDR1 and CDR2 sequences are LNHDA and SQIVND (reference sequence). The CDR3 spans 16 residues. V lost 2 bases and J lost 5, with 16 bases in between. This chain's CDR3 is CASSITPEGADQPQHF. The CDR3 nucleotides are TGTGCCAGTAGTATAACCCCAGAGGGCGCGGATCAGCCCCAGCATTTT.

The chain recombines TRBV7-9 with TRBJ1-2, with TRBD1 matching 8 bases. In germline, CDR1 is SEHNR, CDR2 FQNEAQ (reference sequence). There are 13 residues in the CDR3. J gave up 4 bases and V 5 bases, and 3 bases lay outside the gene matches. CDR3: CASSPTGGYGYTF. CDR3 sequence (DNA): TGTGCCAGCAGCCCAACAGGGGGCTATGGCTACACCTTC.

This chain connects TRBV15 to TRBJ1-2, with 8 nucleotides matching TRBD1. The ends lost 3 bases at V and 4 bases at J; junction bases unmatched: 7. This CDR3 has 15 residues. Germline lookup yields CDR1 LNHNV and CDR2 YYDKDF (reference sequence). The CDR3 DNA reads TGTGCCACCAGCAGGGACAGGGAGGGATTCTATGGCTACACCTTC. Its protein is CATSRDREGFYGYTF.

This clone is a singleton in its sample. The rearrangement joins TRBV23-1 to TRBJ2-1; 7 bases map to TRBD2. TRBV23-1 is labeled an ORF, and its function is uncertain. The V gene end was trimmed by 2 bases and the J gene end by 10 bases; junction bases not matched to a gene: 5. The CDR3 consists of 13 residues. CDR3 amino acids: CASSQPRGEEQFF. CDR3 DNA sequence: TGCGCCAGCAGTCAACCTCGGGGGGAAGAGCAGTTCTTC.

The chain links TRBV28 to TRBJ2-3, with TRBD2 matching 9 bases. V trimming: 3 bases; J trimming: 1 base; junction bases outside the gene matches: 2. This CDR3 contains 15 residues. CDR1 MDHEN and CDR2 SYDVKM come from the germline V gene. The CDR3 sequence: CASSFPSGGTDTQYF. DNA of the CDR3: TGTGCCAGCAGTTTCCCTAGCGGGGGCACAGATACGCAGTATTTT.

The chain couples TRBV5-1 to TRBJ1-3; D unclear. The CDR3 contains 13 residues. V lost 7 bases, J lost 0 bases, and 8 bases lay in between. Germline CDR1 SGHRS, CDR2 YFSETQ. CDR3 sequence reads: CASQRASGNTIYF. CDR3 DNA: TGCGCCAGCCAACGAGCCTCTGGAAACACCATATATTTT.

The V and J genes are TRBV7-9 and TRBJ2-5; TRBD2 aligns across 8 bases. The CDR3 totals 15 residues. J was trimmed by 5 bases and V by 5 bases; bases with no gene match: 10. Germline values: CDR1 SEHNR, CDR2 FQNEAQ (reference sequence). For the CDR3, the DNA is TGTGCCAGCAGCGATATCGGGGGGGCCCGGGAGACCCAGTACTTC. Its translation: CASSDIGGARETQYF. Full variable domain (outside the CDR3, taken from reference TRBV7-9 and TRBJ2-5): DTGVSQNPRHKITKRGQNVTFRCDPISEHNRLYWYRQTLGQGPEFLTYFQNEAQLEKSRLLSDRFSAERPKGSFSTLEIQRTEQGDSAMYLCASSDIGGARETQYFGPGTRLLVL.

The chain joins TRBV2 to TRBJ2-6, with D perhaps matching TRBD2 (6 bases). The CDR3 is made up of 15 amino acids. Germline loops: CDR1 SNHLY, CDR2 FYNNEI. V was cut by 4 bases and J by 3 bases, with 10 bases left in between. The CDR3 is CASSVGGRGANVLTF. The CDR3, as DNA: TGTGCCAGCAGTGTGGGAGGTCGTGGGGCCAACGTCCTGACTTTC.

This sequence joins TRBV6-4 and TRBJ2-5; TRBD2 agrees at 9 bases. V lost 3 bases and J lost 4; bases outside the gene matches: 6. The CDR3 is made up of 15 amino acids. Per germline, CDR1 MRHNA and CDR2 SNTAGT. CDR3 bases: TGTGCCAGCAGTGAAGGCGGGGGGGCCCCAGAGACCCAGTACTTC. Its protein is CASSEGGGAPETQYF.

The chain couples TRBV6-5 to TRBJ2-1; 9 positions agree with TRBD1. The CDR3 is 15 amino acids. From germline, CDR1 is MNHEY and CDR2 SVGAGI. Trimming cost V 4 bases and J 2 bases; bases outside gene matches: 3. The CDR3 DNA follows: TGTGCCAGCAGTTTAAGGACAGGGGCCTACAATGAGCAGTTCTTC. It translates to CASSLRTGAYNEQFF.

The V gene is TRBV6-5, the J gene TRBJ2-1; perhaps TRBD2 as D (7 bases). The V end lost 5 bases, the J end lost 9 bases, and 14 bases lay between the germline ends. CDR3 size: 13 residues. CDR1 and CDR2 (germline): MNHEY, SVGAGI. The CDR3 DNA is TGTGCCAGCAGTCGGCGGGGGCGGGGTGAGCAGTTCTTC. Residues: CASSRRGRGEQFF.

The chain has TRBV6-2 or TRBV6-3 and TRBJ1-1; the D gene is possibly TRBD1 (6 bases). CDR3 length: 15 residues. Deletions cut 5 bases from V and 9 bases from J, with 22 bases between. Germline V gives CDR1 MNHEY, CDR2 SVGEGT. The CDR3 reads CASSTGTILRFKAFF. The CDR3 nucleotides are TGTGCCAGCAGTACAGGGACAATACTAAGATTTAAAGCTTTCTTT.

This chain connects TRBV11-3 to TRBJ2-3; D unclear. The V gene lost 2 bases and the J gene lost 6 bases, with 9 bases spanning the gap. This CDR3 is 13 amino acids long. Germline V lookup: CDR1 SGHNT, CDR2 YENEEA. CDR3 in DNA: TGTGCCAGCAGCTTAACAACGAGGGATACGCAGTATTTT. Translated: CASSLTTRDTQYF. Filled out from reference TRBV11-3 and TRBJ2-3, the complete variable domain reads EAGVVQSPRYKIIEKKQPVAFWCNPISGHNTLYWYLQNLGQGPELLIRYENEEAVDDSQLPKDRFSAERLKGVDSTLKIQPAELGDSAVYLCASSLTTRDTQYFGPGTRLTVL.

The genes are TRBV7-2 and TRBJ2-1; TRBD2 agrees at 12 bases. CDR1 and CDR2 (germline): SGHTA, FQGNSA. Unmatched junction bases numbered 7, after V lost 3 bases and J lost 10 bases. The CDR3 spans 15 residues. The CDR3 is CASSFSSGGAGEQFF. The CDR3 bases are TGTGCCAGCAGCTTTTCTAGCGGGGGGGCTGGAGAGCAGTTCTTC. The whole variable domain, remainder taken from reference TRBV7-2 and TRBJ2-1, is GAGVSQSPSNKVTEKGKDVELRCDPISGHTALYWYRQSLGQGLEFLIYFQGNSAPDKSGLPSDRFSAERTGGSVSTLTIQRTQQEDSAVYLCASSFSSGGAGEQFFGPGTRLTVL.

This clone was picked up one time. V is TRBV5-4 and J is TRBJ2-1; TRBD1 agrees at 7 bases. Germline CDR1 SGHNT, CDR2 YYREEE (reference sequence). The CDR3 sequence is 13 residues long. V lost 7 bases to trimming and J lost 9 bases; unmatched junction nucleotides: 10. The CDR3 DNA reads TGTGCCAGCGGGAGACAGGGCTACGGTGAGCAGTTCTTC. Its translation is CASGRQGYGEQFF.

The rearrangement links TRBV10-1 to TRBJ2-1, with a tentative D call TRBD2 (5 bases). This CDR3 region has 15 residues. Germline CDR1 and CDR2: WNHNN and SYGVQD (reference sequence). V was cut by 3 bases and J by 1 base, with 10 bases left in between. The CDR3 is CASSDGLPSYNEQFF. For the CDR3, the DNA is TGCGCCAGCAGTGACGGACTGCCATCCTACAATGAGCAGTTCTTC.

V gene TRBV29-1 combines with J gene TRBJ1-2, with D maybe TRBD1 (6 bases). V dropped 6 bases and J dropped 4 bases, with 21 bases sitting between them. This CDR3 has 15 residues. CDR1 and CDR2 from the germline V gene are SQVTM and ANQGSEA. CDR3 bases: TGCAGCGTCGCGCACACAGGGTGGAAAACCTATGGCTACACCTTC. This encodes CSVAHTGWKTYGYTF.

J is TRBJ1-6 and V is TRBV6-1, with D perhaps TRBD1 (6 bases). The germline V gene has CDR1 MNHNS and CDR2 SASEGT. CDR3 length: 15 amino acids. Trimming removed 6 bases at V and 3 bases at J, with 12 bases between. CDR3 nucleotide sequence: TGTGCCAGCAGAACCGACAGGAACTATAATTCACCCCTCCACTTT. It is translated as CASRTDRNYNSPLHF.

This chain uses TRBV5-5 with TRBJ1-4; TRBD1 might be the D (6 bases). Germline assignment: CDR1 SGHKS and CDR2 YYEKEE (reference sequence). Trimming removed 4 bases from V and 3 bases from J, with 10 bases in between. The CDR3 sequence is 14 residues long. DNA of the CDR3: TGTGCCAGCAGCCCAGGGGCCGCTAATGAAAAACTGTTTTTT. It yields the protein CASSPGAANEKLFF.

The chain couples TRBV28 to TRBJ1-2, with a weak D call TRBD1 (5 bases). Looked up from germline, CDR1 is MDHEN and CDR2 is SYDVKM. The CDR3 has 15 residues. Trimming shortened V by 7 bases and J by 5 bases, and 20 bases separated the two germline ends. CDR3 in DNA: TGTGCCAGCACCTTAAACTGGGGCGCGATTTATGGCTACACCTTC. The encoded protein is CASTLNWGAIYGYTF.

V gene TRBV5-5 combines with J gene TRBJ2-7, with 7 bases aligning to TRBD1. Germline-derived CDR1 and CDR2 are SGHKS and YYEKEE (reference sequence). Losses at the gene ends were 4 bases for V and 2 bases for J; bases not matched to a gene: 3. This CDR3 spans 13 amino acids. CDR3 loop: CASSPTGTYEQYF. The DNA for the CDR3 is TGTGCCAGCAGCCCGACAGGGACCTACGAGCAGTACTTC.

The genes are TRBV12-3 or TRBV12-4 and TRBJ2-5; D is unresolved. Between the trimmed V and J ends, which lost 6 bases and 2 bases, there was a span of 10 bases. The CDR3 contains 13 residues. CDR3 in amino acids: CASRSGSQETQYF. The CDR3 coding sequence is TGTGCCAGCAGATCCGGGTCTCAAGAGACCCAGTACTTC.

The V and J genes are TRBV2 and TRBJ2-2; the match to TRBD2 covers 8 bases. The length of the CDR3 is 15 residues. Germline V gene lookup returns CDR1 SNHLY and CDR2 FYNNEI. Trimming took 4 bases from V and 6 from J; bases not matched to a gene: 7. CDR3 region: CASSAAGALSGELFF. The CDR3 nucleotides read TGTGCCAGCAGTGCAGCGGGGGCCCTATCCGGGGAGCTGTTTTTT.

In DNA, the CDR3 is TGTGCCAGCAGCCATGGGGGGAGTCAGGCCAAAAACATTCAGTACTTC. Its translation is CASSHGGSQAKNIQYF. The chain recombines TRBV3-1 (or the pseudogene TRBV3-2) with TRBJ2-4; D may be TRBD2 (6 bases). Germline V gene lookup returns CDR1 LGHDT and CDR2 YNNKEL (reference sequence). CDR3 length: 16 residues. V lost 3 bases, J lost 1 base, and 13 bases lay in between.